This entry describes one T cell receptor (beta chain). The data derive from a study of control samples from healthy donors and cancer patients. Sequencing was performed with immunoSEQ multiplex PCR; in TCRdb, only in-frame clones are kept and a portion is missing. The sample gives approximately 87,000 clones, roughly 91% of which show up once; roughly a sixth is in the top ten. V lost 4 bases, J lost 7 bases, and 23 bases lay in between. Germline V gene lookup returns CDR1 LGHDT and CDR2 YNNKEL (reference sequence). This CDR3 has 16 amino acids. The V gene is TRBV3-1 (or the pseudogene TRBV3-2), the J gene TRBJ2-7, with D possibly TRBD2 on 5 matching bases. The sequenced sample consisted of blood. The origin of this receptor is a man aged 45 to 65 in good health. CDR3 sequence reads: CASSPSGHSGSEEQYF. The CDR3 DNA is TGTGCCAGCAGCCCCTCCGGCCACAGCGGCTCTGAAGAGCAGTACTTC.